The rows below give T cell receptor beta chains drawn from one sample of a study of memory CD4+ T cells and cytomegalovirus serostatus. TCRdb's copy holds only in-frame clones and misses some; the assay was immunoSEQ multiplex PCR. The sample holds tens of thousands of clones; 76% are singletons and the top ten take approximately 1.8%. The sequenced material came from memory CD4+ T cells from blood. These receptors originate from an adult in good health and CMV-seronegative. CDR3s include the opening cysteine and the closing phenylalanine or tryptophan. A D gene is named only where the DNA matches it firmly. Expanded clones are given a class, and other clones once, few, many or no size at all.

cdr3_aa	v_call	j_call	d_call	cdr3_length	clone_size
CAISESRRGDQPQHF	TRBV10-3	TRBJ1-5	TRBD1	15	.
CATSKTRVNTEAFF	TRBV15	TRBJ1-1	.	14	.
CASIPPGAKGGNTIYF	TRBV28	TRBJ1-3	.	16	.
CASSLGANTGELFF	TRBV7-9	TRBJ2-2	.	14	.
CASSSGTGAVGYTF	TRBV27	TRBJ1-2	TRBD1	14	.
CASSLGGVVYNEQFF	TRBV5-6	TRBJ2-1	.	15	.
CASSPGENIQYF	TRBV18	TRBJ2-4	.	12	.
CASSSPAGAGANVLTF	TRBV28	TRBJ2-6	TRBD2	16	.
CASSYQPGGYNEQFF	TRBV6-6	TRBJ2-1	.	15	.
CASSPSRDTEAFF	TRBV18	TRBJ1-1	.	13	.
CSATVNTEAFF	TRBV20-1	TRBJ1-1	.	11	few
CASSESGRSNTIYF	TRBV25-1	TRBJ1-3	.	14	.
CASSLGNWDRDNEQFF	TRBV7-9	TRBJ2-1	TRBD1	16	.
CASSLAGGGGRAGELFF	TRBV5-4	TRBJ2-2	TRBD2	17	.
CASSLAGGYKLFF	TRBV5-1	TRBJ1-4	.	13	.
CASSFTGVGSPLHF	TRBV7-9	TRBJ1-6	TRBD1	14	.
CASSQDWAGVRTDTQYF	TRBV14	TRBJ2-3	TRBD2	17	once
CASSLGRSGANVLTF	TRBV18	TRBJ2-6	.	15	.
CASSIWDTTNYGYTF	TRBV19	TRBJ1-2	.	15	.
CASSLSQGSNEKLFF	TRBV11-2	TRBJ1-4	.	15	.
CASSDRRNRGNQPQHF	TRBV2	TRBJ1-5	.	16	.
CASSYRERGGYHEQYF	TRBV5-6	TRBJ2-7	TRBD2	16	few
CASSSTLAGMQETQYF	TRBV5-4	TRBJ2-5	TRBD2	16	.
CASSLQGSKGTEAFF	TRBV18	TRBJ1-1	TRBD1	15	.
CAATEGHEQYF	TRBV2	TRBJ2-7	.	11	.
CASRKEGSIGTGELFF	TRBV2	TRBJ2-2	.	16	.
CASSYSWADPGEKLFF	TRBV6-5	TRBJ1-4	.	16	few
CASSHASRGDTQYF	TRBV7-6	TRBJ2-3	TRBD1	14	.
CASSLWTGTDLGEQYF	TRBV7-6	TRBJ2-7	TRBD1	16	few
CASSRTGDYGYTF	TRBV6-5	TRBJ1-2	TRBD1	13	few
CASSRQGAQGGELFF	TRBV7-3	TRBJ2-2	TRBD1	15	.
CASRRRTGRTDTQYF	TRBV2	TRBJ2-3	.	15	few
CASSRGQDADTQYF	TRBV5-1	TRBJ2-3	TRBD1	14	.
CASSSGLAGTGELFF	TRBV5-8	TRBJ2-2	TRBD2	15	.
CASSLSMLVVAFF	TRBV11-2	TRBJ1-1	.	13	.
CAIHRGLYGYTF	TRBV28	TRBJ1-2	TRBD1	12	.
CASSLFEGLEQYF	TRBV5-5	TRBJ2-3	.	13	.
CASSVEDRTYSGNTIYF	TRBV9	TRBJ1-3	.	17	.
CASSLYGQGGYGYTF	TRBV11-3	TRBJ1-2	TRBD1	15	.
CAWLTVGGVEAFF	TRBV30	TRBJ1-1	.	13	.